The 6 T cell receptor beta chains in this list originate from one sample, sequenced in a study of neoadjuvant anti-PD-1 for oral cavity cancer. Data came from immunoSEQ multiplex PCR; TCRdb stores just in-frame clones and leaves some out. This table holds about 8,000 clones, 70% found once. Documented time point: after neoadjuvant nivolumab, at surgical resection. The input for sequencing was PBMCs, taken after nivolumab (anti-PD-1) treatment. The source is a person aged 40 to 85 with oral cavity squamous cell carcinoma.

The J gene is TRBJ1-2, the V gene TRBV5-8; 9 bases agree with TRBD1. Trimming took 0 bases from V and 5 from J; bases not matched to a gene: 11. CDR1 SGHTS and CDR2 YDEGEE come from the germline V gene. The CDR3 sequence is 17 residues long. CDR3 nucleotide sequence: TGTGCCAGCAGCTTGGTCGGAACGGGACAGGGAGAGTATGGCTACACCTTC. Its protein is CASSLVGTGQGEYGYTF.

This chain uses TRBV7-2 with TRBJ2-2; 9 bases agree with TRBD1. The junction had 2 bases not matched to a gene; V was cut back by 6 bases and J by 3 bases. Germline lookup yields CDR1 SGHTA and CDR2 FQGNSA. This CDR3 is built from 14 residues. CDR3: CASRTGGYTGELFF. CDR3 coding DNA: TGTGCCAGCAGGACAGGGGGGTACACCGGGGAGCTGTTTTTT.

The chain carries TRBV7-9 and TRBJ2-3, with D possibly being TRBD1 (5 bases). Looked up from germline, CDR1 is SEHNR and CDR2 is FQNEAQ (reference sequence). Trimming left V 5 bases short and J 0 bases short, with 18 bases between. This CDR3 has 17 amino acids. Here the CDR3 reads CASSPGMTASSTDTQYF. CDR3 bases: TGTGCCAGCAGCCCGGGCATGACAGCTTCAAGCACAGATACGCAGTATTTT.

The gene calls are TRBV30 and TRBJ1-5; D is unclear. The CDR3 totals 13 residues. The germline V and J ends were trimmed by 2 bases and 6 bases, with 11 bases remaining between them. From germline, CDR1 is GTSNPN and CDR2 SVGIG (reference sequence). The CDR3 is CAWSTPRFQPQHF. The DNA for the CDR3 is TGTGCCTGGAGTACCCCCAGATTTCAGCCCCAGCATTTT.

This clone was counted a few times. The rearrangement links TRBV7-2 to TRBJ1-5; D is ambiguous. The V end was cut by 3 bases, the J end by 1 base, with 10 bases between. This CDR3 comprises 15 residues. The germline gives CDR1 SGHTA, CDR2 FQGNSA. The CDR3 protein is CASSLGFVSNQPQHF. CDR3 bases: TGTGCCAGCAGCTTGGGTTTTGTGAGCAATCAGCCCCAGCATTTT.

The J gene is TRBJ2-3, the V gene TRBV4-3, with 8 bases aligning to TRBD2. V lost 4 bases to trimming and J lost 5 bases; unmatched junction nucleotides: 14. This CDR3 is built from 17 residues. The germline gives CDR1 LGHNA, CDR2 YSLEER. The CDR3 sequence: CASSPIPRGGGRDTQYF. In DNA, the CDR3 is TGCGCCAGCAGCCCCATCCCCCGGGGGGGTGGAAGAGATACGCAGTATTTT.